This T cell receptor beta chain was found in a study of a mutant IDH1 vaccine in newly diagnosed glioma. Looking at the study overall: Scheduled for weeks 1, 3, 5, 7, 11, 15, 19 and 23, eight vaccinations were given to patients. Treated patients were approximately 60% male, roughly 40% female, mean age about 41 years. Points from the study as a whole: Among all patients, vaccine-induced immune responses occurred in approximately 94%. Pseudoprogression seemingly bore no relation to changes in top peripheral T cell clonotypes.

On this clone itself: The antigen remains unidentified.

V lost 4 bases and J 0 bases, leaving 11 bases between the germline ends. Germline values: CDR1 SEHNR, CDR2 FQNEAQ (reference sequence). The CDR3 consists of 15 residues. Indicated time point: week 11, during vaccination. Every vaccination contained 300 ug of the mutant IDH1 20-mer peptide and was paired with topical imiquimod. The data were produced by immunoSEQ multiplex PCR, yet TCRdb's version contains in-frame clones alone and is incomplete. Seen here are roughly 57,000 clones, around nine tenths observed once, and the top ten hold 1.5% to 2.5%. The source of this sequence is a man aged 40-49 years with glioma. The sample here was PBMCs, taken from a glioma patient whose treatment included an IDH1 peptide vaccine. This rearrangement joins TRBV7-9 to TRBJ2-3; D possibly corresponds to TRBD2 (6 bases). CDR3 protein: CASSWRDPSTDTQYF. The CDR3, as DNA: TGTGCCAGCAGCTGGAGGGATCCTAGCACAGATACGCAGTATTTT. The whole variable domain, filled in from reference TRBV7-9 and TRBJ2-3, reads DTGVSQNPRHKITKRGQNVTFRCDPISEHNRLYWYRQTLGQGPEFLTYFQNEAQLEKSRLLSDRFSAERPKGSFSTLEIQRTEQGDSAMYLCASSWRDPSTDTQYFGPGTRLTVL.